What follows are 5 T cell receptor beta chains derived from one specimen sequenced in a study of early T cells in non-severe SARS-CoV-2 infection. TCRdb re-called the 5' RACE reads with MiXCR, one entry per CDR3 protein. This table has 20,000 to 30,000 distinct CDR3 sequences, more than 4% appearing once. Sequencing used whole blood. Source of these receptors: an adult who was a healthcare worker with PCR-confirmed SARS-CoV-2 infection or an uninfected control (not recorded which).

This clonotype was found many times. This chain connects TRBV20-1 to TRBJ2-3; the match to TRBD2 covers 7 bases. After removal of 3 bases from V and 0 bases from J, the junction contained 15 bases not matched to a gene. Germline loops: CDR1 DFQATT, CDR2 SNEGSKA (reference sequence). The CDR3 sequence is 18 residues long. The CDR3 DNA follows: TGCAGTGCTAGTGTTTTGTGGGGGGGAGGTTTTAGCACAGATACGCAGTATTTT. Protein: CSASVLWGGGFSTDTQYF.

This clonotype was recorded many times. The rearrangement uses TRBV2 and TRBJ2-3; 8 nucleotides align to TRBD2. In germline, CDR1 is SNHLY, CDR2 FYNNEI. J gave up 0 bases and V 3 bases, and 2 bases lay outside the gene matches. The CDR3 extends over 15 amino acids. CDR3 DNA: TGTGCCAGCAGTGATAGCGGGATAAGCACAGATACGCAGTATTTT. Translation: CASSDSGISTDTQYF.

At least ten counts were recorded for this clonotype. Here the CDR3 reads CSASAPGTSPHEQYF. The CDR3 DNA sequence: TGCAGTGCTAGCGCGCCCGGGACTAGCCCTCACGAGCAGTACTTC. The chain combines TRBV20-1 with TRBJ2-7; TRBD2 agrees at 9 bases. V was pared by 3 bases and J by 5 bases, with 11 bases of the junction left unmatched. CDR3 size: 15 residues. The germline V gene has CDR1 DFQATT and CDR2 SNEGSKA (reference sequence).

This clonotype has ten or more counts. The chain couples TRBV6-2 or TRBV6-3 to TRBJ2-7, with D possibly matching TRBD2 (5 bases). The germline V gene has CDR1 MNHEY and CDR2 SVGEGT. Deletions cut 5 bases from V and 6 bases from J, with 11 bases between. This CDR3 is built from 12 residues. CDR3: CASSLLRGEQYF. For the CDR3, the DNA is TGTGCCAGCAGTCTCCTCCGGGGCGAGCAGTACTTC.

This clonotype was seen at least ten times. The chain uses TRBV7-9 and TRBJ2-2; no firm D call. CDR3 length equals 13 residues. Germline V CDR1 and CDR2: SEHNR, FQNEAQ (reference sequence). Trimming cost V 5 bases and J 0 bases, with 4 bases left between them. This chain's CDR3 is CASSRTNTGELFF. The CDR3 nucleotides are TGTGCCAGCAGCCGGACGAACACCGGGGAGCTGTTTTTT.